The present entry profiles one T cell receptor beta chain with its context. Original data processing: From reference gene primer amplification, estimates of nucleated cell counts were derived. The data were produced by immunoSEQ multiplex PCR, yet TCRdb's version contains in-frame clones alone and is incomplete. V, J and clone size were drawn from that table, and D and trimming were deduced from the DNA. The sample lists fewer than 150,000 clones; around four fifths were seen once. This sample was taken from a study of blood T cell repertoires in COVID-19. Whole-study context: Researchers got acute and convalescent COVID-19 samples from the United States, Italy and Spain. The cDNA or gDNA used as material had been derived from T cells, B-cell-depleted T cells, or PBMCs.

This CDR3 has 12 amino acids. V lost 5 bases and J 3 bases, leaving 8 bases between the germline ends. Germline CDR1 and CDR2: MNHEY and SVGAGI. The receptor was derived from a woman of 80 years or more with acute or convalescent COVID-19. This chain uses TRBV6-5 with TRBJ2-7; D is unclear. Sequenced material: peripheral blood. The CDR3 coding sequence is TGTGCCAGCAGTAAGACATACTACGAGCAGTACTTC. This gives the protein CASSKTYYEQYF.